This TCR beta chain stems from a study of blood T cell repertoires in COVID-19. Study information: Collection of acute and convalescent COVID-19 samples took place in the United States, Italy and Spain. Sources were T cells, B-cell-depleted T cells, or PBMCs; the material itself was cDNA or gDNA.

V dropped 0 bases and J dropped 3 bases, with 3 bases sitting between them. The CDR3 length is 12 residues. CDR1 is SGHAT, CDR2 FQNNGV, per germline. The method was immunoSEQ multiplex PCR; TCRdb's version includes in-frame clones alone and lacks a portion of them. This table holds 130,000 to 150,000 clones, around 80% found once. This TCR was recovered from a human donor in a cohort sampled during active COVID-19. The J gene is TRBJ2-7, the V gene TRBV11-2; D ambiguous. The sample comprised peripheral blood. This CDR3 reads CASSLDVYEQYF. The CDR3 coding sequence is TGTGCCAGCAGCTTAGACGTCTACGAGCAGTACTTC. Combining the CDR3 with reference TRBV11-2 and TRBJ2-7 gives the whole variable domain EAGVAQSPRYKIIEKRQSVAFWCNPISGHATLYWYQQILGQGPKLLIQFQNNGVVDDSQLPKDRFSAERLKGVDSTLKIQPAKLEDSAVYLCASSLDVYEQYFGPGTRLTVT.